This entry lists 8 T cell receptor beta chains sequenced from one sample in a study of T cells after yellow fever vaccination. TCRdb re-called the 5' RACE reads through MiXCR, storing one row per CDR3 protein. Found here are hundreds of thousands of distinct CDR3 sequences, 7% to 10% of them singletons; the top ten hold roughly 15%. Sequencing was performed on PBMCs, taken 45 days after the first yellow fever vaccination. These TCRs come from a man aged 18 to 29 who received the YFV17D yellow fever vaccine.

This clonotype was observed a handful of times. The chain has TRBV7-2 and TRBJ2-7; 10 bases align to TRBD2. Germline V CDR1 and CDR2: SGHTA, FQGNSA. The CDR3 covers 13 residues. Trimming removed 5 bases from V and 3 bases from J; junction bases left unmatched: 1. The CDR3 DNA follows: TGTGCCAGCAGCCGGACTAGCGGCTACGAGCAGTACGTC. The encoded protein is CASSRTSGYEQYV.

This clonotype occurred a few times. The chain is built from TRBV5-4 and TRBJ2-5, with D unclear. V lost 4 bases to trimming and J lost 3 bases, with 10 bases between them. This CDR3 has 13 residues. Germline V gene lookup returns CDR1 SGHNT and CDR2 YYREEE (reference sequence). The CDR3 sequence is CASSPEYEETQYF. CDR3 nucleotides: TGTGCCAGCAGCCCGGAGTACGAAGAGACCCAGTACTTC.

The V gene is TRBV20-1, the J gene TRBJ1-2; TRBD1 agrees at 7 bases. The CDR3 is 13 residues long. Trimming at V came to 5 bases and at J to 8 bases, leaving 11 bases not matched to a gene. Germline V gives CDR1 DFQATT, CDR2 SNEGSKA (reference sequence). The CDR3 region is CSAGIGQALGYTF. The CDR3 DNA reads TGCAGTGCTGGTATCGGACAGGCCCTCGGCTACACCTTC.

This rearrangement joins TRBV5-6 to TRBJ1-1; D not resolved. This CDR3 is 14 amino acids long. V lost 0 bases and J lost 5, with 11 bases in between. Germline loops: CDR1 SGHDT, CDR2 YYEEEE. CDR3: CASSLGRTGTEAFF. CDR3 bases: TGTGCCAGCAGCTTGGGGAGGACGGGGACTGAAGCTTTCTTT.

J is TRBJ2-3 and V is TRBV9; no firm D call. Trimming took off 2 bases at V and 2 bases at J, with 9 bases between the two ends. Germline V gene data show CDR1 as SGDLS and CDR2 as YYNGEE. The CDR3 is 14 amino acids. CDR3 in DNA: TGTGCCAGCAGCGTGGGATCATACACAGATACGCAGTATTTT. Translating gives CASSVGSYTDTQYF.

This sequence joins TRBV5-4 and TRBJ2-2, with 10 positions matching TRBD2. The trim removed 4 bases at V and 4 bases at J, leaving 7 bases unmatched. The CDR3 sequence is 16 residues long. CDR1 SGHNT and CDR2 YYREEE come from the germline V gene (reference sequence). The CDR3 here is CASSVKLAGLTGELFF. The DNA for the CDR3 is TGTGCCAGCAGCGTCAAACTAGCGGGGCTCACCGGGGAGCTGTTTTTT.

The genes are TRBV3-1 and TRBJ1-1; D perhaps matches TRBD1 (5 bases). The CDR3 consists of 15 residues. Looked up from germline, CDR1 is LGHDT and CDR2 is YNNKEL (reference sequence). V lost 7 bases to trimming and J lost 3 bases, with 18 bases between them. DNA of the CDR3: TGTGCCAGCACACCACAAAAATGGGGCGACACTGAAGCTTTCTTT. Amino acids: CASTPQKWGDTEAFF.

CDR3 in amino acids: CASKRQGASYEQYF. CDR3 coding DNA: TGTGCCAGCAAAAGACAGGGGGCTTCCTACGAGCAGTACTTC. This chain joins TRBV6-2 or TRBV6-3 and TRBJ2-7, with TRBD1 matching 10 bases. The CDR3 consists of 14 residues. Germline CDR1 reads MNHEY; CDR2 reads SVGEGT. V shed 7 bases and J 1 base; nucleotides not matched to a gene: 4.